This paragraph covers one T cell receptor beta chain sequence. Its target is not known. This table comes from immunoSEQ multiplex PCR, and its TCRdb copy is limited to in-frame clones, with some not included. The sample lists some 69,000 clones; roughly nine tenths were seen once. Germline CDR1 SQVTM, CDR2 ANQGSEA. V dropped 4 bases and J dropped 5 bases, with 12 bases sitting between them. The CDR3 has 13 residues. The sample belongs to a study of OX40 agonist ivuxolimab in advanced cancers. Study-wide context: Patients received intravenous ivuxolimab every 2 weeks at 0.01 to 10 mg/kg. General study findings and limits: The study did not work out the antigen specificity of the expanded peripheral T cells.

V usage is TRBV29-1 and J usage is TRBJ2-4; D remains unclear. The sample in question was CD4+ or CD8+ T cells sorted from blood, obtained in a trial of the OX40 agonist ivuxolimab. The clonotype was recovered from an adult with an advanced solid tumor such as melanoma, head and neck, liver or kidney cancer. The CDR3 DNA reads as TGCAGCGTTGCCAGGTCCCGACAAAACATTCAGTACTTC. Protein: CSVARSRQNIQYF.